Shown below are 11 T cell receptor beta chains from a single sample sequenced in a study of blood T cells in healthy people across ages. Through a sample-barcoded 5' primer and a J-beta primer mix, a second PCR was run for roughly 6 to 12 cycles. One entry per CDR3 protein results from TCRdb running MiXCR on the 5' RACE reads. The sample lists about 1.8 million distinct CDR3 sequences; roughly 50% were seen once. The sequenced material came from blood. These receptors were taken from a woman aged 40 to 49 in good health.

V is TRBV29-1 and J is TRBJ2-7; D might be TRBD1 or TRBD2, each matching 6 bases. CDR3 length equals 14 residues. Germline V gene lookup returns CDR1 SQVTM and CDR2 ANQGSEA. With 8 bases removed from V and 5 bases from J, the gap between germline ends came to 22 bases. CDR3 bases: TGCAGCCAAGGGGGGCCTTGGGCAGACGACGAGCAGTACTTC. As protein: CSQGGPWADDEQYF.

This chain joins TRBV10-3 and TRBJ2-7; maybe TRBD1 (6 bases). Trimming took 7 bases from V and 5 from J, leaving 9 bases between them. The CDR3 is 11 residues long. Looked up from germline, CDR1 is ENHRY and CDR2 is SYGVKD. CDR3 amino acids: CAITGDHEQYF. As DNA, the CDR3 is TGTGCCATCACAGGGGACCACGAGCAGTACTTC.

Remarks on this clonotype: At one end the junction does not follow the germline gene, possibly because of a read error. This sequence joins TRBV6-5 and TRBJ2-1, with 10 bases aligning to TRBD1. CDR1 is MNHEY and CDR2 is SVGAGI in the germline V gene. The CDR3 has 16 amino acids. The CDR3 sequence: CASSYSPDRGSYEQFF. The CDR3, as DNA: TGTGCCAGCAGCTACTCGCCGGACAGGGGGAGCTATGAGCAGTTCTTC.

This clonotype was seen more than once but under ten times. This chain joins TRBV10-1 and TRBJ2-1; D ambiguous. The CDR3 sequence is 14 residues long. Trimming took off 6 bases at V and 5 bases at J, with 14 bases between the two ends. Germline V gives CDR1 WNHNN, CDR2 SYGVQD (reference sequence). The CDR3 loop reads CASSYLVSNNEQFF. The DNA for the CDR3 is TGCGCCAGCAGCTATCTTGTGAGTAACAATGAGCAGTTCTTC.

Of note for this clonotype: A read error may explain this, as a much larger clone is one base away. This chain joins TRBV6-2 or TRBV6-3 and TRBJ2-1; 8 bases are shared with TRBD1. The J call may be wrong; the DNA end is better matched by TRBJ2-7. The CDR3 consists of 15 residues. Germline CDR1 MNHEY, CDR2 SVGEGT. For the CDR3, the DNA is TGTGCCAGCAGTTCCGGACAGGGCGAATACAATGAGCAGTACTTC. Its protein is CASSSGQGEYNEQYF.

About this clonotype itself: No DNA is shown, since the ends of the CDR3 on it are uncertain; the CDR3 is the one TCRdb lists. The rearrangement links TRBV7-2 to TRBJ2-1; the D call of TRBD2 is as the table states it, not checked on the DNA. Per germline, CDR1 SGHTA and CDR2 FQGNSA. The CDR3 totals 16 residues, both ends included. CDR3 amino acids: CASSLLWAGGNRQRFF.

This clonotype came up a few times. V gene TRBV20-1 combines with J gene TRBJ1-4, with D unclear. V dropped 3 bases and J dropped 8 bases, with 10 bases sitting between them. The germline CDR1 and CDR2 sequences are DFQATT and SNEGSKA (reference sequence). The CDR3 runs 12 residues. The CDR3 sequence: CSASNRREKLFF. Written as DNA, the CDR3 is TGCAGTGCTAGTAATAGGAGGGAAAAACTGTTTTTT.

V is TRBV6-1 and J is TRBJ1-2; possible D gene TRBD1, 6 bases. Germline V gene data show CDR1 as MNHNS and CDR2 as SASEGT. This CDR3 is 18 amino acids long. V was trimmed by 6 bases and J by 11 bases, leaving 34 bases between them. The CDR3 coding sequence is TGTGCCAGCAGCCCGAGGGGAGGGGGTTCCCATGGGGCCATAGGGTACACCTTC. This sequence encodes CASSPRGGGSHGAIGYTF.

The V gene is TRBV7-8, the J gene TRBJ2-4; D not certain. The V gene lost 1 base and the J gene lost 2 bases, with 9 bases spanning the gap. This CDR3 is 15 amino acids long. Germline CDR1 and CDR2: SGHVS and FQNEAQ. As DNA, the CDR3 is TGTGCCAGCAGCTTAGATAGGGATCCCAAAAACATTCAGTACTTC. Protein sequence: CASSLDRDPKNIQYF.

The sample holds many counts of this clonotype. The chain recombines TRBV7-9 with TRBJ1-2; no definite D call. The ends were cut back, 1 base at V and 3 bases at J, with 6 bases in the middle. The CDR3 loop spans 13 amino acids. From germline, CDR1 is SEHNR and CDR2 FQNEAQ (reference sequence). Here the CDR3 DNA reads TGTGCCAGCAGCTTAGGGGCAGACTATGGCTACACCTTC. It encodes CASSLGADYGYTF.

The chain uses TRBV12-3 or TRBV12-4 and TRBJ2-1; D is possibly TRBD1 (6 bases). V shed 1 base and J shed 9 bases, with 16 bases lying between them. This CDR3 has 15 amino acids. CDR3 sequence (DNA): TGTGCCAGCAGTTTAGGGCAGGTTGGGGGCGGTGAGCAGTTCTTC. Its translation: CASSLGQVGGGEQFF.